This T cell receptor (beta chain) was identified in a study of OX40 agonist ivuxolimab in advanced cancers. At the level of the whole study: The costimulatory receptor OX40 (CD134) was targeted by ivuxolimab, a fully human IgG2 agonistic monoclonal antibody. Partial responses occurred in three dose-escalation patients: two with cutaneous melanoma and one with hepatocellular carcinoma. Intravenous ivuxolimab was administered to patients every 2 weeks at six dose levels: 0.01, 0.1, 0.3, 1.5, 3 and 10 mg/kg. The paper describes the monotherapy dose-escalation part (N ≈ 52 patients) of the phase I trial of ivuxolimab. Of the roughly 51 patients in dose escalation, around 20 had hepatocellular carcinoma, roughly 15 had melanoma, 9 had renal cell carcinoma and 9 had head and neck cancer. The purpose of peripheral TCRbeta sequencing was to test whether ivuxolimab changed TCR sequence diversity and led to clonal T-cell expansion. Patients were allowed to have had prior anti-PD-1, anti-PD-L1 or anti-CTLA-4 therapy, and about 40% of the dose-escalation patients had been treated with checkpoint inhibitors. In the dose-escalation cohort, around four fifths of patients were male, and the mean age was 60 years with a range of roughly 23 to 79.

What the authors observed across the whole study: Clonal expansion of both CD4+ and CD8+ blood T cells was observed from baseline to week 6 at doses 0.1 to 3.0 mg/kg. Which antigens the clonally expanded peripheral T cells were specific for was not determined. Low levels of normalized T-cell clonal expansion were also seen in some nonresponding patients. In the 0.1-3.0 mg/kg groups, partial responders were among the patients with the lowest normalized peripheral clonal expansion, particularly in CD8+ T cells. After ivuxolimab, CD8+ T cells had more expanded clones than CD4+ T cells on average.

The trial excluded patients who had a history of autoimmune disease or who were on systemic immunosuppression. Peripheral blood for TCR sequencing was collected from all dose cohorts at baseline, on cycle 4 day 1, and on cycle 7 day 1. The samples were taken from a phase I, first-in-human, multicenter, open-label dose-escalation trial of ivuxolimab. Adults with locally advanced or metastatic head and neck squamous cell, hepatocellular, melanoma or renal cell carcinoma were enrolled in the trial. CD4+ and CD8+ T cells were sorted separately from peripheral blood before TCR sequencing. This clone was seen once. It has no known antigen specificity. It has no much larger one-base neighbor in the sample; base qualities were not kept. Genomic DNA was isolated from the sorted cells so that the TCRbeta CDR3 region could be sequenced. The immunoSEQ Assay was used to sequence the TCRbeta CDR3 regions. TCRdb retrieved this table from immuneACCESS and kept in-frame rearrangements only. Not all clones are present; in checked studies, unresolved V genes account for under half, and no reason is known for the remainder. For this sample the table gives some 83,000 clones, of which about 90% were detected only once. Roughly 8.7% of the sample is taken by the ten largest.

The sequence derives from an adult with an advanced solid tumor such as melanoma, head and neck, liver or kidney cancer. This sample comprised CD4+ or CD8+ T cells sorted from blood, obtained in a trial of the OX40 agonist ivuxolimab.

The nucleotide sequence is given as TGTGCCAGTACTCGAACAGTAAATCAGCCCCAGCATTTT. It translates to CASTRTVNQPQHF. The chain was built from TRBV19 and TRBJ1-5, with the D segment identity uncertain. The germline V gene (reference sequence) specifies LNHDA as CDR1 and SQIVND as CDR2. V is cut by 7 bases and J by 4 bases, and the space between the germline ends is 11 bases. Its CDR3 holds 13 amino acids, cysteine through phenylalanine. Only CDR3 DNA is held: 39 bases, read in frame from base 1.